The T cell receptor beta chain under discussion was sequenced for a study of CD8 T cells in Susac syndrome. The RNA, roughly 0.5 to 1 ug, was put through reverse transcription using random hexamers. In TCRdb, the immunoSEQ multiplex PCR reads were re-called with MiXCR into one record per CDR3 protein. The sample has roughly 330,000 distinct CDR3 sequences; about 90% are singletons. V was shortened by 0 bases and J by 6 bases, with 13 bases between the two germline ends. The CDR3 contains 15 residues. The germline V gene has CDR1 KGHDR and CDR2 SFDVKD. FACS enriched CD8+ TEMRA cells, while bulk CD8+ and CD4+ were negatively isolated.

The genes are TRBV24-1 and TRBJ1-2; D might be TRBD1 (5 bases). This clonotype originated in a human donor with multiple sclerosis. Material for sequencing was CD4+ T cells from PBMCs. DNA for the CDR3: TGTGCCACCAGTGATTTGCCATGGGGGGAGGATGGCTACACCTTC. Its translation is CATSDLPWGEDGYTF.